The text below deals with one T cell receptor (beta chain). The antigen remains undetermined. Samples: about 28 days before transplant, then days 30, 100 and 180 after. The data originate from a study of T cell clonotyping in hematopoietic cell transplantation. Findings and caveats of the study: Few recipient clonotypes overlapped donors; over 97% were de novo at given depth.

This table comes from immunoSEQ multiplex PCR, and its TCRdb copy is limited to in-frame clones, with some not included. The sample lists over a thousand clones; 78% were seen once. This sequence was found in a male patient in his sixties or seventies who had an allogeneic stem cell transplant, so the T cells may come from the graft donor. Some clones in this sample may be carry-over from other donors' samples. Sequenced here: PBMCs, sampled 30 days after allogeneic stem cell transplant.

CDR3 in amino acids: CASIDRVLLETQYF. The DNA for the CDR3 is TGTGCCAGCATAGACAGGGTGCTGTTGGAGACCCAGTACTTC. The rearrangement joins TRBV2 to TRBJ2-5; 7 bases align to TRBD1. The CDR3 covers 14 residues. J was trimmed by 5 bases and V by 7 bases; bases with no gene match: 10. Germline V lookup: CDR1 SNHLY, CDR2 FYNNEI.